This T cell receptor (beta chain) was captured by sequencing in a study of preoperative IRX-2 immunotherapy in early breast cancer. Indicated treatment: preoperative locoregional IRX-2 cytokine immunotherapy. Samples came from a phase Ib trial of preoperative locoregional IRX-2 cytokine immunotherapy. Sequenced by immunoSEQ multiplex PCR; TCRdb stores in-frame clones only, minus some. The data show tens of thousands of clones, with around 87% seen just once and 9.8% held by the top ten. Germline V CDR1 and CDR2: MNHNY, SVGAGI (reference sequence). V lost 6 bases and J lost 6, with 17 bases in between. The CDR3 length is 14 residues.

V is TRBV6-6 and J is TRBJ2-5; maybe TRBD1 (6 bases). The sample was acquired from a patient treated with IRX-2 immunotherapy. This sequence originates from a human donor with breast cancer. In DNA form, the CDR3 reads TGTGCCAGCAGAGCGGCAGGGGCAGGAAAGACCCAGTACTTC. Translation gives CASRAAGAGKTQYF.